This TCR beta chain was recorded in a study of T cell repertoires in cytomegalovirus infection. General study findings and limits: Carriage of CMV together with the relevant HLA was identifiable through cumulative public TCR beta family frequency.

A note on this clonotype: Its antigen is undetermined. With a much larger clone just one base away, this may be a read error.

This CDR3 region has 16 residues. CDR1 is SGHTA and CDR2 is FQGTGA in the germline V gene. TCRdb recomputed calls from the reads with MiXCR, one row per CDR3 protein. Of some 920,000 distinct CDR3 sequences listed, less than 40% were seen once; the top ten hold about an eighth. The V and J genes are TRBV7-3 and TRBJ2-3, with TRBD2 matching 11 bases. The sequenced sample was cultured CD8+ T cells from PBMCs, obtained from culture after CMV antigen stimulation. This clonotype was obtained from a human donor in good health (CMV status not recorded). Some clones in this sample may be carry-over from other donors' samples. The CDR3 protein is CVSSMAGTSGADTQYF. The CDR3 DNA sequence: TGTGTCAGCAGCATGGCCGGGACTAGCGGTGCAGATACGCAGTATTTT.